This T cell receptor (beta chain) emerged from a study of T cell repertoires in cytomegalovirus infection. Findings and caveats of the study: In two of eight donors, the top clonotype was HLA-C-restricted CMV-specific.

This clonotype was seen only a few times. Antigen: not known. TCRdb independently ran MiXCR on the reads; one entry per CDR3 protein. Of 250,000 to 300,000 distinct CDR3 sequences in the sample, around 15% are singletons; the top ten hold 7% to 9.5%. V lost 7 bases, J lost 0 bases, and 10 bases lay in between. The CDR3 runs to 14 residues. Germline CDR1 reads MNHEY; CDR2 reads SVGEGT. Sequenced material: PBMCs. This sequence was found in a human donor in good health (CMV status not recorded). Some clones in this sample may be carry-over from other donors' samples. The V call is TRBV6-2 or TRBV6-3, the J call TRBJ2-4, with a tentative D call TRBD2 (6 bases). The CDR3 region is CASNRESAKNIQYF. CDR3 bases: TGTGCCAGCAATCGGGAGTCAGCCAAAAACATTCAGTACTTC.